The 15 T cell receptor beta chains in this list originate from one sample, sequenced in a study of regulatory T cells in long-lasting Graves disease. According to the study, TCR beta libraries were built with iRepertoire HTBI primers and CDR3-region Arm-PCR. TCRdb re-derived calls from the multiplex PCR reads in MiXCR, one entry per CDR3 protein. The table shows about 320,000 distinct CDR3 sequences, with more than 15% occurring only once. Time point indicated: newly diagnosed GD, antithyroid drugs for less than 3 months. Making the TCR library involved RNA that had been extracted from PBMCs. The sample here was peripheral blood mononuclear cells (PBMCs), taken at new diagnosis, from a patient treated with antithyroid drugs. The receptors derive from a female donor with Graves disease.

This clonotype has ten or more counts. The chain recombines TRBV2 with TRBJ2-7, with TRBD2 identical over 7 bases. The CDR3 covers 10 residues. In germline, CDR1 is SNHLY, CDR2 FYNNEI. With 11 bases clipped from V and 7 bases from J, the junction kept 5 bases outside the gene matches. Here the CDR3 reads CALGGNEQYF. The DNA of the CDR3 is TGTGCCTTGGGGGGGAATGAGCAGTACTTC.

This clonotype was observed many times. This rearrangement joins TRBV28 to TRBJ1-2; D might be TRBD1 (5 bases). The CDR3 contains 16 residues. V lost 3 bases, J lost 4 bases, and 18 bases lay in between. In germline, CDR1 is MDHEN, CDR2 SYDVKM. CDR3 residues: CASSFIGWGEPYGYTF. In nucleotides, the CDR3 is TGTGCCAGCAGTTTTATAGGGTGGGGGGAGCCCTATGGCTACACCTTC.

The chain joins TRBV7-9 to TRBJ2-1; the match to TRBD2 covers 8 bases. CDR3 size: 15 residues. CDR1 and CDR2 (germline): SEHNR, FQNEAQ (reference sequence). The junction had 13 bases not matched to a gene; V was cut back by 6 bases and J by 9 bases. The CDR3 protein is CASRKEWGREAEQFF. CDR3 sequence (DNA): TGTGCCAGCAGAAAAGAATGGGGGCGGGAGGCTGAGCAGTTCTTC.

This clonotype was counted at least ten times. The chain has TRBV6-5 and TRBJ2-1; D is uncertain. There are 14 residues in the CDR3. V was shortened by 4 bases and J by 4 bases, with 11 bases between the two germline ends. Germline lookup yields CDR1 MNHEY and CDR2 SVGAGI. Here the CDR3 reads CASSSFPQYNEQFF. CDR3 nucleotides: TGTGCCAGCAGTTCCTTCCCACAATACAATGAGCAGTTCTTC.

V usage is TRBV11-2 and J usage is TRBJ2-5, with TRBD2 matching over 10 bases. The CDR3 spans 18 residues. V shed 0 bases and J 9 bases; nucleotides not matched to a gene: 16. Germline V gene lookup returns CDR1 SGHAT and CDR2 FQNNGV. The CDR3 DNA is TGTGCCAGCAGCTTAGATATAACTAGCGGGGAACCCAAGAGAGCCCAGTACTTC. Protein: CASSLDITSGEPKRAQYF.

This chain joins TRBV20-1 and TRBJ2-7; D is perhaps TRBD1 or TRBD2 (5 bases each). Germline V gives CDR1 DFQATT, CDR2 SNEGSKA (reference sequence). The CDR3 is 15 residues long. V was trimmed by 3 bases and J by 1 base, leaving 16 bases between them. This CDR3 reads CSARGSGTRSYEQYF. The CDR3 region has the DNA TGCAGTGCTAGGGGATCCGGGACGAGATCCTACGAGCAGTACTTC.

This clonotype was recorded a few times. The rearrangement uses TRBV10-2 and TRBJ2-3; D ambiguous. Trimming cost V 6 bases and J 6 bases, with 10 bases left between them. CDR1 is WSHSY and CDR2 is SAAADI in the germline V gene. The CDR3 is made up of 12 amino acids. The CDR3 protein is CASRDLKDTQYF. The CDR3, as DNA: TGCGCCAGCAGGGACCTAAAGGATACGCAGTATTTT.

This clonotype has a count of ten or more. The chain has TRBV24-1 and TRBJ1-5, with a weak D call TRBD1 (5 bases). Germline lookup yields CDR1 KGHDR and CDR2 SFDVKD. This CDR3 is 18 amino acids long. V was pared by 1 base and J by 0 bases, with 15 bases between. The CDR3 DNA reads TGTGCCACCAGTGATTTACTGGGACCCCCCTATAGCAATCAGCCCCAGCATTTT. Translated, it gives CATSDLLGPPYSNQPQHF.

This clonotype appeared many times. The chain combines TRBV12-3 or TRBV12-4 with TRBJ1-1, with 8 bases fitting TRBD1. The J segment lost 0 bases and the V segment lost 5 bases, leaving 8 bases of the junction unmatched. This CDR3 spans 16 amino acids. The CDR3 loop reads CASSEHGTGMNTEAFF. CDR3 nucleotide sequence: TGTGCCAGCAGTGAGCACGGGACAGGTATGAACACTGAAGCTTTCTTT.

Only one count was recorded for this clonotype. The chain combines TRBV28 with TRBJ1-2; TRBD1 is a possible D gene (5 bases). The CDR3 has 12 residues. The germline gives CDR1 MDHEN, CDR2 SYDVKM. V was trimmed by 8 bases and J by 4 bases, leaving 11 bases between them. DNA for the CDR3: TGTGCCAGCCTCTGGGGACGCTATGGCTACACCTTC. It translates to CASLWGRYGYTF.

This clonotype was found a few times. The chain combines TRBV5-1 with TRBJ2-1; TRBD1 is a possible D gene (6 bases). Deletions cut 4 bases from V and 8 bases from J, with 19 bases between. The germline V gene has CDR1 SGHRS and CDR2 YFSETQ. The length of the CDR3 is 15 residues. In DNA, the CDR3 is TGCGCCAGCAGCCCACACAGGGCCCTCCTCGATGAGCAGTTCTTC. It translates to CASSPHRALLDEQFF.

This clonotype has at least ten counts. V and J are TRBV12-5 and TRBJ2-1; 12 bases match TRBD2. Germline V gene data show CDR1 as LGHNT and CDR2 as FRNRAP. The V and J ends lost 1 base and 7 bases, in that order; junction bases with no gene match: 2. CDR3 length: 15 amino acids. CDR3 sequence reads: CASGLGLAGANEQFF. The CDR3 DNA reads TGTGCTAGTGGTTTGGGACTAGCGGGAGCAAATGAGCAGTTCTTC.

Concerning this clonotype: Possible read error: a much larger clone is one base away. The conserved phenylalanine or tryptophan is not found at the CDR3 terminus, so this likely reflects a read error. The gene calls are TRBV9 and TRBJ1-1; D remains ambiguous. This CDR3 has 15 residues. Trimming shortened V by 0 bases and J by 2 bases, and 11 bases separated the two germline ends. In germline, CDR1 is SGDLS, CDR2 YYNGEE. The CDR3 region is CASSVGVGSNTEAFL. The CDR3 region has the DNA TGTGCCAGCAGCGTAGGGGTGGGGTCAAACACTGAAGCTTTCCTT.

Details on this clonotype: One end of the junction fails to match germline, which may point to a read error. The chain is built from TRBV7-9 and TRBJ1-5; tentative D call: TRBD1 (6 bases). This CDR3 comprises 14 residues. From germline, CDR1 is SEHNR and CDR2 FQNEAQ (reference sequence). CDR3 residues: CASSSGAANQLQHF. CDR3 DNA sequence: TGTGCCAGCAGCTCGGGGGCGGCCAATCAGCTCCAGCATTTT.

This clonotype was found many times. The J gene is TRBJ2-3, the V gene TRBV19; no reliable D call. There are 17 residues in the CDR3. The V gene's germline CDR1 is LNHDA and CDR2 SQIVND (reference sequence). V was cut by 4 bases and J by 4 bases, with 21 bases left in between. The CDR3 bases are TGTGCCAGTAGTAATGTGGCCAGCAGCCGACGGGCAGATACGCAGTATTTT. It is translated as CASSNVASSRRADTQYF.